The clone carrying this T cell receptor (beta chain) was seen a handful of times. There are 15 residues in the CDR3. Germline loops: CDR1 SGHRS, CDR2 YFSETQ. V was trimmed by 0 bases and J by 6 bases, leaving 10 bases between them. Methods used by the authors: Nucleated cell counts were estimated from reference gene primer amplification. Measured with immunoSEQ multiplex PCR; TCRdb has only the in-frame clones, and not every one. V, J and clone size are those of that table, while D and trimming were read from the DNA. The sample includes roughly 68,000 clones, roughly 80% seen only once; the top ten take over 15%. This entry belongs to a study of blood T cell repertoires in COVID-19. Study overall: Sites across the United States, Italy and Spain contributed samples from acute and convalescent COVID-19. T cells, B-cell-depleted T cells, or PBMCs provided the cDNA or gDNA that served as material.

The V and J genes are TRBV5-1 and TRBJ1-6; D ambiguous. The clonotype comes from an elderly woman with acute or convalescent COVID-19. Sequencing input: peripheral blood. As DNA, the CDR3 is TGCGCCAGCAGCTTGGTTAACAGTTTTAATTCACCCCTCCACTTT. It encodes CASSLVNSFNSPLHF.